This T cell receptor (beta chain) stems from a study of shared clonotypes between healthy human individuals. Terminally differentiated effector memory CD45RA+ cells were left out of the naive CD8 fraction, which was CD45RO-negative and positively selected for CCR7. This clone was picked up a small number of times. The antigen is unknown. Study conclusions and caveats: Naive subsets generally had larger estimated richness than memory subsets. Sampling involved blood alone; tissue repertoires likely differ.

Sequencing used immunoSEQ multiplex PCR; TCRdb keeps in-frame clones, though not all of them. Here the sample spans some 2 million clones, about 95% being singletons. Sequenced sample: naive CD8+ T cells sorted from blood. This sequence was found in a man between 18 and 35 years old in good health.

This CDR3 reads CASTLRGTEAFF. DNA for the CDR3: TGTGCCAGTACCCTTCGGGGGACAGAAGCTTTCTTT. The chain is built from TRBV19 and TRBJ1-1, with D possibly TRBD1 on 6 matching bases. Germline CDR1 LNHDA, CDR2 SQIVND (reference sequence). Deletions cut 7 bases from V and 8 bases from J, with 14 bases between. The CDR3 is made up of 12 amino acids.